These 12 T cell receptor beta chains share one sample of origin, sequenced in a study of cytomegalovirus exposure and HLA in healthy donors. A multiplex PCR was run with 60 Vbeta primers and 13 Jbeta primers. The method was immunoSEQ multiplex PCR; TCRdb's version includes in-frame clones alone and lacks a portion of them. Of roughly 160,000 clones listed, more than 70% are singletons. Sequencing was performed on PBMCs. All receptors come from a man in his thirties or forties in good health and CMV-seronegative.

The rearrangement uses TRBV28 and TRBJ2-7, with D possibly being TRBD2 (6 bases). CDR1 is MDHEN, CDR2 SYDVKM, per germline. This CDR3 spans 14 amino acids. V was pared by 5 bases and J by 2 bases, with 13 bases between. This CDR3 is CASSQIADTYEQYF. The CDR3 DNA reads TGTGCCAGCAGTCAAATAGCGGATACCTACGAGCAGTACTTC.

This clone was seen a handful of times. The rearrangement uses TRBV5-4 and TRBJ2-3, with D unclear. V lost 0 bases and J lost 1, with 9 bases in between. The CDR3 runs 15 residues. Germline V CDR1 and CDR2: SGHNT, YYREEE (reference sequence). Here the CDR3 reads CASSLVPSGTDTQYF. The CDR3 nucleotides read TGTGCCAGCAGCTTGGTTCCCTCGGGCACAGATACGCAGTATTTT.

CDR3 DNA: TGTGCCAGCAGTGAAACGACAGGGGGTCCGGTAGATACGCAGTATTTT. Encoded protein: CASSETTGGPVDTQYF. The chain recombines TRBV6-1 with TRBJ2-3; 9 nucleotides match TRBD1. Per germline, CDR1 MNHNS and CDR2 SASEGT. This CDR3 is built from 16 residues. Trimming at V came to 2 bases and at J to 5 bases, leaving 8 bases not matched to a gene.

The chain carries TRBV5-4 and TRBJ2-6, with D perhaps TRBD1 (6 bases). CDR1 is SGHNT and CDR2 is YYREEE in the germline V gene (reference sequence). The CDR3 totals 16 residues. Trimming cost V 4 bases and J 3 bases, with 14 bases left between them. This CDR3 is CASSPWGRNGANVLTF. In DNA, the CDR3 is TGTGCCAGCAGCCCATGGGGGCGCAATGGGGCCAACGTCCTGACTTTC.

The chain is built from TRBV2 and TRBJ1-5; D is uncertain. CDR1 is SNHLY and CDR2 is FYNNEI in the germline V gene. V lost 7 bases, J lost 0 bases, and 13 bases lay in between. The CDR3 contains 15 residues. The CDR3 reads CASKRDLVSNQPQHF. CDR3 coding DNA: TGTGCCAGCAAGAGGGATCTAGTTAGCAATCAGCCCCAGCATTTT. The whole variable domain, remainder taken from reference TRBV2 and TRBJ1-5, is EPEVTQTPSHQVTQMGQEVILRCVPISNHLYFYWYRQILGQKVEFLVSFYNNEISEKSEIFDDQFSVERPDGSNFTLKIRSTKLEDSAMYFCASKRDLVSNQPQHFGDGTRLSIL.

This clone was observed once. The rearrangement links TRBV19 to TRBJ1-2, with D uncertain. This CDR3 contains 14 residues. V was pared by 3 bases and J by 4 bases, with 12 bases between. Germline CDR1 is LNHDA and CDR2 is SQIVND (reference sequence). This CDR3 is CASSITSQFYGYTF. CDR3 nucleotide sequence: TGTGCCAGTAGTATTACTTCACAGTTCTATGGCTACACCTTC.

This chain links TRBV6-1 with TRBJ2-7; D ambiguous. The CDR3 runs to 12 residues. Germline V gene sequence: CDR1 MNHNS, CDR2 SASEGT. The V gene lost 2 bases and the J gene lost 6 bases, with 8 bases spanning the gap. The CDR3 DNA reads as TGTGCCAGCAGTGAACGTGGAGCCGAGCAGTACTTC. It is translated as CASSERGAEQYF.

The chain couples TRBV6-5 to TRBJ2-7, with D maybe TRBD1 (5 bases). The germline V gene encodes CDR1 MNHEY and CDR2 SVGAGI. The V and J ends lost 2 bases and 6 bases respectively, with 8 bases between them. The CDR3 extends over 12 amino acids. The CDR3 DNA reads TGTGCCAGCAGTTACAGGGGTGGCGAGCAGTACTTC. This translates into CASSYRGGEQYF.

This clone was recorded only once. This chain joins TRBV28 and TRBJ1-1, with 9 bases aligning to TRBD1. Germline trimming cut 3 bases from V and 1 base from J; bases unmatched to any gene: 12. CDR3 size: 18 residues. CDR1 and CDR2 (germline): MDHEN, SYDVKM. This CDR3 reads CASSFYGDRDWKNTEAFF. CDR3 sequence (DNA): TGTGCCAGCAGTTTTTACGGGGACAGGGATTGGAAGAACACTGAAGCTTTCTTT.

The chain links TRBV4-3 to TRBJ1-1, with a tentative D call TRBD1 (6 bases). Per the germline V gene, CDR1 is LGHNA and CDR2 is YSLEER. The CDR3 is 15 amino acids. The V end was cut by 2 bases, the J end by 4 bases, with 14 bases between. CDR3 region: CASSQTRQVATEAFF. The CDR3 DNA reads TGCGCCAGCAGCCAAACGCGACAGGTGGCCACTGAAGCTTTCTTT.

J is TRBJ1-1 and V is TRBV13; D call uncertain. V was clipped by 6 bases and J by 11 bases, with 22 bases between them. This CDR3 has 14 residues. The V gene's germline CDR1 is PRHDT and CDR2 FYEKMQ (reference sequence). CDR3 DNA sequence: TGTGCCAGCAGTTCGGCCAGCAGGCCAAATTGGGCTTTCTTT. It translates to CASSSASRPNWAFF.

This chain's CDR3 is CASSEDRVPTYEQYF. DNA of the CDR3: TGTGCCAGCAGCGAGGACAGGGTGCCCACCTACGAGCAGTACTTC. The chain recombines TRBV28 with TRBJ2-7; 8 nucleotides agree with TRBD1. J gave up 2 bases and V 6 bases, and 9 bases lay outside the gene matches. The CDR3 runs to 15 residues. Germline V lookup: CDR1 MDHEN, CDR2 SYDVKM. The variable domain in full, with the rest retrieved from reference TRBV28 and TRBJ2-7, is DVKVTQSSRYLVKRTGEKVFLECVQDMDHENMFWYRQDPGLGLRLIYFSYDVKMKEKGDIPEGYSVSREKKERFSLILESASTNQTSMYLCASSEDRVPTYEQYFGPGTRLTVT.